The T cell receptor (beta chain) described here comes from a study of T cells in Graves' hyperthyroidism and ophthalmopathy. Study-wide results and caveats: Researchers found most expanded thyroid clonotypes above 0.001 in blood as well.

Trimming cost V 2 bases and J 4 bases; bases outside gene matches: 15. This CDR3 has 18 amino acids. There were TCR beta CDR3 regions amplified from RNA transcripts. Using the HTBI primer set, a first-round RT-PCR was run on the TCR CDR3. TCRdb redid the calling of the multiplex PCR reads with MiXCR, one entry per CDR3 protein. The table shows some 600,000 distinct CDR3 sequences, with approximately 14% occurring only once. Any symptoms of ophthalmopathy came after the first hyperthyroidism diagnosis, from which the blood sample dates. Each 10 ml fresh peripheral blood draw supplied the PBMCs. The sample holds a few counts of this clonotype. Its antigen is currently unknown.

Sequencing was carried out using blood. The gene calls are TRBV12-3 or TRBV12-4 and TRBJ2-7; TRBD2 aligns across 9 bases. The source of this sequence is a woman aged 25 to 39 with Graves' hyperthyroidism that later progressed to Graves' ophthalmopathy. The chain's CDR3 is CASSLMNAPGLAAYEQYF. Here the CDR3 DNA reads TGTGCCAGCAGTTTAATGAATGCACCGGGACTAGCAGCGTACGAGCAGTACTTC.